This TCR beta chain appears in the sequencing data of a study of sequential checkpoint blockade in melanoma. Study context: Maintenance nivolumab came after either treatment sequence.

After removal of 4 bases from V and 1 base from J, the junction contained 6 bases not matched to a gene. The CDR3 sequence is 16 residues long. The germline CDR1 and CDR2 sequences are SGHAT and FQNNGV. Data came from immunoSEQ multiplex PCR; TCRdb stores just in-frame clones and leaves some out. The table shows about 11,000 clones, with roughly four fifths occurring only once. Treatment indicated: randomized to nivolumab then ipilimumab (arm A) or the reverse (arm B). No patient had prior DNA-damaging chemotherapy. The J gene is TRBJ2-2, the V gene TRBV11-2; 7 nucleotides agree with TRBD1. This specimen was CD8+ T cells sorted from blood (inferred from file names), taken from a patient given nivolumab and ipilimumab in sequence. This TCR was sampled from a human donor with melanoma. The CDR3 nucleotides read TGTGCCAGCAGCTCCCCGGGACAGCTGAACACCGGGGAGCTGTTTTTT. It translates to CASSSPGQLNTGELFF.